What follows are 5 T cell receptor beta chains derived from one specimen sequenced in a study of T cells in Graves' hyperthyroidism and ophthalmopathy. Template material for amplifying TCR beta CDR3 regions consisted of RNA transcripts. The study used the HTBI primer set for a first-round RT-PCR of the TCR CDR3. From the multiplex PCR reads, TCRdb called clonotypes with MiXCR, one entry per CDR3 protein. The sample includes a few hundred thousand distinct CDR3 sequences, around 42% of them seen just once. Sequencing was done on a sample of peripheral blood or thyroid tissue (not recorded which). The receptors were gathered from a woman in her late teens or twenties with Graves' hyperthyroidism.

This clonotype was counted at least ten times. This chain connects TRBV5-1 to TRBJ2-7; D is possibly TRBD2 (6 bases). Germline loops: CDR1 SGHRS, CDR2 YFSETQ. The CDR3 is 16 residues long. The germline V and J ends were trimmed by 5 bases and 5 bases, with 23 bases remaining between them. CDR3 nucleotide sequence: TGCGCCAGCAGGTCCCGGGGACTCACCAAGGACGACGAGCAGTACTTC. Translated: CASRSRGLTKDDEQYF.

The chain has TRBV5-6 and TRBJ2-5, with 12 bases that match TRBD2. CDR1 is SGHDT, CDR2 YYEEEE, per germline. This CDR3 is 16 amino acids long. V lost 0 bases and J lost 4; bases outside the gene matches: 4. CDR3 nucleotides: TGTGCCAGCAGCTTGGGACTAGCGGGAGATGGAGAGACCCAGTACTTC. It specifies CASSLGLAGDGETQYF.

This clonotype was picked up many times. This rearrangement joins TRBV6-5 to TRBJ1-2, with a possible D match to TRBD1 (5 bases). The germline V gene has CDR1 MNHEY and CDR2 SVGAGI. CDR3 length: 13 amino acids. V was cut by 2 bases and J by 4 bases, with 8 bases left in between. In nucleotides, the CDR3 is TGTGCCAGCAGTTACCGCCAGGGCTATGGCTACACCTTC. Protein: CASSYRQGYGYTF.

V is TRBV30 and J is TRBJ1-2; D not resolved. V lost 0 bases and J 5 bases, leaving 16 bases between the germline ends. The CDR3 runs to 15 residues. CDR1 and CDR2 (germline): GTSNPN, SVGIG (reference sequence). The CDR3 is CAWSVKLLADYGYTF. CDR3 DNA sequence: TGTGCCTGGAGTGTTAAACTTCTGGCGGATTATGGCTACACCTTC.

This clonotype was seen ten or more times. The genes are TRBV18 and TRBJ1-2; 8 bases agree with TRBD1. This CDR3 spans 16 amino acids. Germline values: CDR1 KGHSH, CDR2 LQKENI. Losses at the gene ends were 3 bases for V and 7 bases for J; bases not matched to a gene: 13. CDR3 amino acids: CASSPSDRGLQSGYTF. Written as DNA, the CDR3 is TGTGCCAGCTCACCTTCCGACAGGGGCCTCCAATCTGGCTACACCTTC. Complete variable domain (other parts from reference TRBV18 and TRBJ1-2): NAGVMQNPRHLVRRRGQEARLRCSPMKGHSHVYWYRQLPEEGLKFMVYLQKENIIDESGMPKERFSAEFPKEGPSILRIQQVVRGDSAAYFCASSPSDRGLQSGYTFGSGTRLTVV.